This T cell receptor beta chain was identified during a study of cytomegalovirus exposure and HLA in healthy donors. This PCR relied on a set of 60 Vbeta primers and 13 Jbeta primers. This table comes from immunoSEQ multiplex PCR, and its TCRdb copy is limited to in-frame clones, with some not included. This table holds 250,000 to 350,000 clones, 86% found once. This clone is a singleton in its sample. Its antigen is currently unknown. The V gene end was trimmed by 4 bases and the J gene end by 1 base; junction bases not matched to a gene: 9. This CDR3 has 16 amino acids. CDR1 is SGHRS and CDR2 is YFSETQ in the germline V gene. Overall study findings and caveats: Reports indicated that the classifier achieved high specificity and sensitivity in diagnosing cytomegalovirus status. TRBV6-2, TRBV6-3 and some other V segments were excluded as indistinguishable.

This chain joins TRBV5-1 and TRBJ1-1; 8 bases are shared with TRBD1. The sequence came from a man aged 35 to 55 in good health and CMV-seropositive. What was sequenced was PBMCs. The CDR3 region has the DNA TGCGCCAGCAGCCCCCAGGCAGGGGGCGCGAACACTGAAGCTTTCTTT. This encodes CASSPQAGGANTEAFF. The whole variable domain, filled in from reference TRBV5-1 and TRBJ1-1, reads KAGVTQTPRYLIKTRGQQVTLSCSPISGHRSVSWYQQTPGQGLQFLFEYFSETQRNKGNFPGRFSGRQFSNSRSEMNVSTLELGDSALYLCASSPQAGGANTEAFFGQGTRLTVV.